This TCR beta chain is from a study of shared clonotypes between healthy human individuals. Study-wide background: Each donor's CD4 naive and CD4 memory cells filled three plates apiece, CD8 naive two, and CD8 memory one.

Overall study findings and caveats: There were few donors, and this limited the genetic and exposure-history diversity represented. Non-shared clonotypes showed lower generation probabilities than clonotypes common to all four donors.

The length of the CDR3 is 13 residues. Germline CDR1 LNHDA, CDR2 SQIVND (reference sequence). V lost 2 bases to trimming and J lost 5 bases, with 7 bases between them. This table comes from immunoSEQ multiplex PCR, and its TCRdb copy is limited to in-frame clones, with some not included. This sample has some 200,000 clones, with 65% found just once. A note on this clone: Its antigen is not known.

Every donor, a Caucasian adult, lived in Nashville, Tennessee. This chain uses TRBV19 with TRBJ1-5; D call uncertain. Sequenced sample: memory CD4+ T cells sorted from blood. The subset here: CD45RA-negative fraction. The source of this sequence is a man under 40 in good health. The CDR3 region is CASSINKDQPQHF. The CDR3 DNA sequence: TGTGCCAGTAGTATAAACAAGGATCAGCCCCAGCATTTT.